One sample yielded the 23 T cell receptor beta chains listed below, sequenced in a study of identical twins. From the 5' RACE reads, TCRdb called clonotypes with MiXCR, one entry per CDR3 protein. The table has 690,000 or so distinct CDR3 sequences, about 9.4% seen once. The same specimen was also included in a second study, on yellow fever vaccine responses in identical twins.

The specimen was PBMCs. The origin of the receptors is a woman aged 18-29 years in good health.

This clonotype was detected ten times or more. The chain carries TRBV2 and TRBJ2-1; 7 bases map to TRBD2. CDR1 is SNHLY and CDR2 is FYNNEI in the germline V gene. With V trimmed by 11 bases and J by 5 bases, 9 bases remained unmatched. This CDR3 contains 13 residues. This CDR3 reads CASKRDTNNEQFF. DNA for the CDR3: TGTGCCTCTAAGCGGGATACCAACAATGAGCAGTTCTTC.

This clonotype was found a few times. This sequence joins TRBV10-3 and TRBJ1-2; tentatively, D is TRBD1 (5 bases). Looked up from germline, CDR1 is ENHRY and CDR2 is SYGVKD. The germline V and J ends were trimmed by 7 bases and 2 bases, with 14 bases remaining between them. The CDR3 has 14 residues. CDR3 coding DNA: TGTGCCATCACCGAGGGGCAGGACAACTATGGCTACACCTTC. Residues: CAITEGQDNYGYTF.

Ten or more counts support this clonotype. The chain has TRBV6-1 and TRBJ2-3, with TRBD2 matching 8 bases. Germline CDR1 is MNHNS and CDR2 is SASEGT. After removal of 10 bases from V and 2 bases from J, the junction contained 8 bases not matched to a gene. This CDR3 region has 14 residues. In DNA, the CDR3 is TGTGCCACCACACTAGCGGAGACCACAGATACGCAGTATTTT. Its protein product is CATTLAETTDTQYF.

This clonotype came up many times. The CDR3 coding sequence is TGCAGCGTTGCGGCAGCCTCCTACGAGCAGTACTTC. Protein: CSVAAASYEQYF. The chain recombines TRBV29-1 with TRBJ2-7; no reliable D call. This CDR3 is 12 amino acids long. CDR1 and CDR2 from the germline V gene are SQVTM and ANQGSEA. Trimming stripped 4 bases from V and 0 bases from J, with 7 bases between.

The chain employs TRBV5-1 and TRBJ2-7; D unclear. CDR3 length equals 15 residues. The V gene lost 0 bases and the J gene lost 0 bases, with 10 bases spanning the gap. CDR1 and CDR2 from the germline V gene are SGHRS and YFSETQ. The CDR3 DNA sequence: TGCGCCAGCAGCTTGGACCTCAGTCACTCCTACGAGCAGTACTTC. This sequence encodes CASSLDLSHSYEQYF.

The chain links TRBV20-1 to TRBJ2-7, with 8 nucleotides matching TRBD2. CDR1 and CDR2 from the germline V gene are DFQATT and SNEGSKA (reference sequence). The CDR3 contains 13 residues. J gave up 2 bases and V 5 bases, and 5 bases lay outside the gene matches. CDR3 protein: CSAQKGLAYEQYF. The CDR3 nucleotides are TGCAGTGCTCAAAAGGGACTAGCCTACGAGCAGTACTTC.

Only a few counts were recorded for this clonotype. This chain links TRBV12-3 or TRBV12-4 with TRBJ2-3; D is unresolved. The CDR3 is 15 amino acids. The germline V and J ends were trimmed by 3 bases and 0 bases, with 10 bases remaining between them. CDR3 residues: CASSLFTVSTDTQYF. CDR3 bases: TGTGCCAGCAGTTTGTTTACAGTTAGCACAGATACGCAGTATTTT.

As for this clonotype: One base away lies a much larger clone, so this may be a sequencing read error. The J gene is TRBJ2-1, the V gene TRBV7-6; no reliable D call. Per germline, CDR1 SGHVS and CDR2 FNYEAQ. The CDR3 totals 13 residues. Here the CDR3 reads CASSLVSDNEQFF. The CDR3 coding sequence is TGTGCCAGCAGCTTAGTCTCCGACAATGAGCAGTTCTTC.

This clonotype came up once. J is TRBJ2-1 and V is TRBV14, with unresolved D. Trimming took 0 bases from V and 0 from J, leaving 12 bases between them. Germline assignment: CDR1 SGHDN and CDR2 FVKESK. The CDR3 spans 17 residues. CDR3 sequence (DNA): TGTGCCAGCAGCCAAGATATCACGGATATCTCCTACAATGAGCAGTTCTTC. Amino acid sequence: CASSQDITDISYNEQFF.

The table lists this clonotype with a few counts. J is TRBJ2-3 and V is TRBV3-1, with a possible D match to TRBD1 (5 bases). With 3 bases removed from V and 7 bases from J, the gap between germline ends came to 17 bases. The CDR3 has 15 amino acids. Germline V lookup: CDR1 LGHDT, CDR2 YNNKEL (reference sequence). The CDR3 DNA reads as TGTGCCAGCAGCCACCCAAGTGAAGGGGCCTATACGCAGTATTTT. Translation gives CASSHPSEGAYTQYF.

This clonotype was seen a few times. V is TRBV6-2 or TRBV6-3 and J is TRBJ2-2; D not certain. Trimming removed 8 bases at V and 6 bases at J, with 10 bases between. The CDR3 is made up of 12 amino acids. The germline CDR1 and CDR2 sequences are MNHEY and SVGEGT. This CDR3 is CASGYGAGELFF. The CDR3, as DNA: TGTGCCAGCGGCTATGGGGCCGGGGAGCTGTTTTTT.

In its sample, this clonotype was seen many times. The CDR3 coding sequence is TGTGCCAGCAGTGCTCCGCGGGAGGGCGACGCCTACGAGCAGTACTTC. This sequence encodes CASSAPREGDAYEQYF. The J gene is TRBJ2-7, the V gene TRBV25-1; 9 positions agree with TRBD2. Germline assignment: CDR1 MGHDK and CDR2 SYGVNS. The CDR3 extends over 16 amino acids. V was clipped by 4 bases and J by 2 bases; unmatched bases: 9.

The chain carries TRBV6-1 and TRBJ1-5; D remains ambiguous. Deletions cut 11 bases from V and 4 bases from J, with 15 bases between. Germline CDR1 reads MNHNS; CDR2 reads SASEGT. The CDR3 is 13 amino acids. CDR3 amino acids: CAVEVVHNQPQHF. CDR3 DNA sequence: TGTGCCGTCGAGGTAGTCCATAATCAGCCCCAGCATTTT.

The chain combines TRBV6-1 with TRBJ2-7; TRBD2 aligns across 8 bases. V lost 6 bases to trimming and J lost 3 bases; unmatched junction nucleotides: 7. The CDR3 spans 14 residues. The germline V gene has CDR1 MNHNS and CDR2 SASEGT. Here the CDR3 DNA reads TGTGCCAGCAGACCCGGGGGGGGCAGCTACGAGCAGTACTTC. Its protein is CASRPGGGSYEQYF.

This clonotype was found a few times. The chain couples TRBV28 to TRBJ2-7; TRBD1 or TRBD2 may be the D gene (7 bases each). The CDR3 spans 15 residues. The V end was cut by 6 bases, the J end by 6 bases, with 21 bases between. Germline V gene sequence: CDR1 MDHEN, CDR2 SYDVKM. The CDR3, as DNA: TGTGCCAGCAGCCCACGGCTCGGGGGGACAGTCGAGCAGTACTTC. Translated: CASSPRLGGTVEQYF.

The V and J genes are TRBV27 and TRBJ2-1; no clear D. Per the germline V gene, CDR1 is MNHEY and CDR2 is SMNVEV (reference sequence). There are 15 residues in the CDR3. The V end lost 4 bases, the J end lost 2 bases, and 12 bases lay between the germline ends. The CDR3 bases are TGTGCCAGCAGTTCCCTTGCCTACCCCTACAATGAGCAGTTCTTC. It encodes CASSSLAYPYNEQFF.

The genes are TRBV7-9 and TRBJ1-4; unclear D gene. The CDR3 has 15 residues. Germline V gene data show CDR1 as SEHNR and CDR2 as FQNEAQ (reference sequence). V was clipped by 6 bases and J by 7 bases, with 18 bases between them. The CDR3 DNA is TGTGCCAGCAGGCCTGCAATTGGGTCGGGTGAAAAACTGTTTTTT. This gives the protein CASRPAIGSGEKLFF. Full variable domain (remainder filled in from reference TRBV7-9 and TRBJ1-4): DTGVSQNPRHKITKRGQNVTFRCDPISEHNRLYWYRQTLGQGPEFLTYFQNEAQLEKSRLLSDRFSAERPKGSFSTLEIQRTEQGDSAMYLCASRPAIGSGEKLFFGSGTQLSVL.

This rearrangement joins TRBV5-1 to TRBJ2-3, with TRBD2 as a possible D gene (5 bases). The CDR3 has 13 amino acids. CDR1 is SGHRS, CDR2 YFSETQ, per germline. CDR3: CATKPGNTDTQYF. As DNA, the CDR3 is TGCGCAACAAAGCCCGGGAACACAGATACGCAGTATTTT.

This clonotype was seen more than once but under ten times. This sequence joins TRBV6-1 and TRBJ2-3; 11 bases are a match to TRBD2. This CDR3 has 17 residues. After removal of 5 bases from V and 5 bases from J, the junction contained 12 bases not matched to a gene. Germline V gives CDR1 MNHNS, CDR2 SASEGT. The CDR3 protein is CASSPSFSGRAGDTQYF. As DNA, the CDR3 is TGTGCCAGCAGTCCCTCCTTTAGCGGGAGGGCAGGAGATACGCAGTATTTT.

This clonotype came up many times. This rearrangement joins TRBV6-6 to TRBJ2-3; TRBD1 or TRBD2 may be the D gene (5 bases each). The CDR3 consists of 12 residues. The germline gives CDR1 MNHNY, CDR2 SVGAGI (reference sequence). V was trimmed by 5 bases and J by 2 bases, leaving 5 bases between them. The CDR3 sequence is CASSGTTDTQYF. CDR3 nucleotides: TGTGCCAGCAGTGGGACCACAGATACGCAGTATTTT.

This clonotype was found many times. The rearrangement uses TRBV5-1 and TRBJ2-2; 7 nucleotides line up with TRBD1. J was trimmed by 8 bases and V by 4 bases; bases with no gene match: 8. The CDR3 totals 14 residues. CDR1 and CDR2 from the germline V gene are SGHRS and YFSETQ. This CDR3 reads CASSLDRPWGELFF. In nucleotides, the CDR3 is TGCGCCAGCAGCCTGGACAGGCCTTGGGGGGAGCTGTTTTTT.

This clonotype has more than one count but fewer than ten. This chain uses TRBV7-9 with TRBJ1-4, with D tentatively TRBD1 (5 bases). The CDR3 runs 15 residues. V was trimmed by 1 base and J by 9 bases, leaving 15 bases between them. Germline V gene sequence: CDR1 SEHNR, CDR2 FQNEAQ (reference sequence). CDR3 DNA: TGTGCCAGCAGCTTAGGGGACGAAGGAGTGAAAAAACTGTTTTTT. Residues: CASSLGDEGVKKLFF.

The sample holds a few counts of this clonotype. V is TRBV10-3 and J is TRBJ2-1; TRBD2 aligns across 14 bases. Germline values: CDR1 ENHRY, CDR2 SYGVKD. V was pared by 10 bases and J by 6 bases, with 17 bases of the junction left unmatched. The length of the CDR3 is 18 residues. CDR3 sequence (DNA): TGTGCCACCCAGGGACTGACTAGCGGGGGGGCCGTTGGCAATGAGCAGTTCTTC. This encodes CATQGLTSGGAVGNEQFF.